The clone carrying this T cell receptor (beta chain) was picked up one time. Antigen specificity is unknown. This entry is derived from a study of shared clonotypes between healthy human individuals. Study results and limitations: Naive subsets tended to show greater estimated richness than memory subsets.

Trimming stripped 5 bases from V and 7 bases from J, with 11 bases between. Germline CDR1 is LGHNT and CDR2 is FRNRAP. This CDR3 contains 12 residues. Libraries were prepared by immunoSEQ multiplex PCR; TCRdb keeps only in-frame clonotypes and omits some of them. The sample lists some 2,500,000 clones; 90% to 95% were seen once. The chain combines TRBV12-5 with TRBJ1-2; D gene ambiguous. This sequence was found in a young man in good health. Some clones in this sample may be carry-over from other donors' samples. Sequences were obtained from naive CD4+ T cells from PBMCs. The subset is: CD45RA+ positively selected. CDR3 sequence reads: CASGSTASGYTF. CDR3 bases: TGTGCTAGTGGTAGCACGGCCAGTGGCTACACCTTC.